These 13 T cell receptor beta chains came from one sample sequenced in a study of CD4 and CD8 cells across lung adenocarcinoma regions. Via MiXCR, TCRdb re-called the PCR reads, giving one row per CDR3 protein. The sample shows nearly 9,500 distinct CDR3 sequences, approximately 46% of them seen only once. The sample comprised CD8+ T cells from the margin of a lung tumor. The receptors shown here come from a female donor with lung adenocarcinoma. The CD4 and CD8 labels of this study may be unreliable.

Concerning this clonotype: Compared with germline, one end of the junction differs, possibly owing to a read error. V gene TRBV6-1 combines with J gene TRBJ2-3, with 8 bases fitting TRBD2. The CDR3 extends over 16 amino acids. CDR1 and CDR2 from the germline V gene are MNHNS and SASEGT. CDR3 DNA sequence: TGTGCCAGCAGTGAAGACACGGGAGGGGCGACAAACACGCAGTACTTT. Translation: CASSEDTGGATNTQYF.

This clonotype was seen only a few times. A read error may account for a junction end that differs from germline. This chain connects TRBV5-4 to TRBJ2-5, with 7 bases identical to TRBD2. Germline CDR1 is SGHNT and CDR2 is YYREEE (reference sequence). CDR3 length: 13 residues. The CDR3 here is CASSLFGGSLMFF. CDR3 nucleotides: TGTGCCAGCAGCTTGTTTGGCGGGAGCTTAATGTTCTTC.

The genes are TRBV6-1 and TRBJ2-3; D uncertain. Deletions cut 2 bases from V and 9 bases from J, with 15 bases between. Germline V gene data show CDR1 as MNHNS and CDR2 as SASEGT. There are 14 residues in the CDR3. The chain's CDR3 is CASSEPRAKDTQYF. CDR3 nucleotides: TGTGCCAGCAGTGAACCGAGAGCGAAAGACACGCAGTATTTT.

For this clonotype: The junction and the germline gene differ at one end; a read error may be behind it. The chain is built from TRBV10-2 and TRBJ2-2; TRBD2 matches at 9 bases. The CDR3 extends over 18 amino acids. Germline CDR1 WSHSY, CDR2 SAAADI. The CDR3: CASSSGTSRQRGTGALYF. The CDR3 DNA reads TGCGCCAGCAGCTCCGGGACTAGCAGACAGCGCGGCACCGGGGCGCTGTATTTT.

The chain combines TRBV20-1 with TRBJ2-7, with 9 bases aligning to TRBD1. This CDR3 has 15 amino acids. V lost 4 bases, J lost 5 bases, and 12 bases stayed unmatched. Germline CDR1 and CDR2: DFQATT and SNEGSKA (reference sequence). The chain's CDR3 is CSAKAPGQGVHEQYF. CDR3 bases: TGCAGTGCTAAAGCGCCGGGACAGGGTGTCCACGAGCAGTACTTC.

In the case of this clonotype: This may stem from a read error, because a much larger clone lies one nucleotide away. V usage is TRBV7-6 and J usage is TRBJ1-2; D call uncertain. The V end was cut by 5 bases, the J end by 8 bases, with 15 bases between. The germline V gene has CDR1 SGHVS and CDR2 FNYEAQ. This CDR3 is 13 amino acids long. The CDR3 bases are TGTGCCAGCAGCAAGCAGCCTTTAGGGGGCTACACCTTC. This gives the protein CASSKQPLGGYTF.

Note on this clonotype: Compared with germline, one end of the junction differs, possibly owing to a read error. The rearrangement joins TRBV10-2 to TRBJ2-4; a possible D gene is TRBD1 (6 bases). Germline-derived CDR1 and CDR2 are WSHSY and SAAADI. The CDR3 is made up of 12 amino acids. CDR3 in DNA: TGCGCGGGGATGAGGGACAAAAACACGCAGTACTTT. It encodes CAGMRDKNTQYF.

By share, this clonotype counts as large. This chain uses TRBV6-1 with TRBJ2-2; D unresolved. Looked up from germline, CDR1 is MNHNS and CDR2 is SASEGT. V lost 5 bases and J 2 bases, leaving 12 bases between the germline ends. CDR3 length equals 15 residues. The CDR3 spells CASSSARINTGELFF. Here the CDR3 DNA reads TGTGCCAGCAGTAGCGCTAGAATAAACACCGGGGAGCTGTTTTTT.

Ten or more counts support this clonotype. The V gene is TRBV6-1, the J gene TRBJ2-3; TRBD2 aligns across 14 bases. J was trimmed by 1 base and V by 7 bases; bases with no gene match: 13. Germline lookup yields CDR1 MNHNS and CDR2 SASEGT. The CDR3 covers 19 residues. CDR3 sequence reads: CASISGGLAGVLGTDTQYF. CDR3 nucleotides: TGTGCCAGCATCTCGGGGGGACTAGCGGGAGTGCTGGGCACAGATACGCAGTATTTT.

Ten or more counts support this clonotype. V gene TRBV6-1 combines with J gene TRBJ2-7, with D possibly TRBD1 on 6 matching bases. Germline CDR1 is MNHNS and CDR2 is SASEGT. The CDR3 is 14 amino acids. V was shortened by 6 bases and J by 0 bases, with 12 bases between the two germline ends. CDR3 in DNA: TGTGCCAGCAGAAGGGACATGAGCTCCTACGAGCAGTACGTC. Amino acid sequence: CASRRDMSSYEQYV.

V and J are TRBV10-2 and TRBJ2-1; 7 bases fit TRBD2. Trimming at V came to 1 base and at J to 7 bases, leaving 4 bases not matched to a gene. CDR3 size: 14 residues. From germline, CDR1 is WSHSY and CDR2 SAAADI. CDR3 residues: CASSELSGINEQFF. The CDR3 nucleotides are TGCGCCAGCAGTGAGTTAAGCGGGATAAATGAGCAGTTCTTC.

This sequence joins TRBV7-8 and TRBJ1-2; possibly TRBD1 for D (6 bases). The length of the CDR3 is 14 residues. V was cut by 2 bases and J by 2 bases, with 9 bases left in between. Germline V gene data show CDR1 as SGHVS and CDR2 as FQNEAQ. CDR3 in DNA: TGTGCCAGCAGCTTAAGGGACACCAACTATGGCTACACCTTC. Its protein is CASSLRDTNYGYTF.

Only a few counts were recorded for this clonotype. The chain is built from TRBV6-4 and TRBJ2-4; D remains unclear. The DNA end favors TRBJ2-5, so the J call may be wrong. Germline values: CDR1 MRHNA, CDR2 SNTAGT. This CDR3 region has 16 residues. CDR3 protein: CASPSLSSDSEETQYF. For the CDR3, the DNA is TGTGCCAGCCCCTCCCTATCATCCGATTCGGAAGAGACCCAGTACTTC.